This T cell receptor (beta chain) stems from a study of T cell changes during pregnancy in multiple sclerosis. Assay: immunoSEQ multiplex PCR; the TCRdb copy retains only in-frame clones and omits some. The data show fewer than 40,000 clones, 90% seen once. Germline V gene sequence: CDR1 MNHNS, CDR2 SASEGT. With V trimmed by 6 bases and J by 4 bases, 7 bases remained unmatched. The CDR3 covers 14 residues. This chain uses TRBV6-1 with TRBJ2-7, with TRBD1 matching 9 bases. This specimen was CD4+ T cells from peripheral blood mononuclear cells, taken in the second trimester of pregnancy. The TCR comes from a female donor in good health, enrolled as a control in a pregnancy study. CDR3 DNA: TGTGCCAGCAGCCTATCACAGGGGGCATACGAGCAGTACTTC. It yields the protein CASSLSQGAYEQYF.